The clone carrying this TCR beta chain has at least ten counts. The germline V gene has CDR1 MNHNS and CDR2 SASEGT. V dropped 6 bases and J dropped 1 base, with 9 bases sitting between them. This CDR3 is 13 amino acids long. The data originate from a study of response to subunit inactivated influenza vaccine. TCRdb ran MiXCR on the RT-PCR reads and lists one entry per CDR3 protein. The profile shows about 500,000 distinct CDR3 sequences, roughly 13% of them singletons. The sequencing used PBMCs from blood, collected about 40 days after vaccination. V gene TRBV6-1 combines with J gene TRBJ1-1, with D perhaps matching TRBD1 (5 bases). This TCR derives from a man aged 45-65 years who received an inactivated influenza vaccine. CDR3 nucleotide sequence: TGTGCCAGCAGCGTCACAGGGAACACTGAAGCTTTCTTT. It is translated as CASSVTGNTEAFF.